This TCR beta chain originates from a study of T cell responses to AZD1222 COVID-19 vaccine. Study findings and constraints: Epitopes outside B.1.351 and B.1.1.7 mutated regions reportedly drew nearly half of spike TCRs.

Assay: immunoSEQ multiplex PCR; the TCRdb copy retains only in-frame clones and omits some. Found here are 140,000 to 150,000 clones, around nine tenths of them singletons; the top ten hold around 1.7%. Germline CDR1 is MNHNS and CDR2 is SASEGT. CDR3 length equals 13 residues. Trimming cost V 2 bases and J 5 bases, with 7 bases left between them. A remark on this clone: Its antigen remains unidentified.

This sequence originates from an adult in good health. The rearrangement joins TRBV6-1 to TRBJ2-1; maybe TRBD1 (6 bases). This specimen was peripheral blood, taken on day 0 of AZD1222 vaccination. CDR3 in amino acids: CASSERDNNEQFF. The CDR3 DNA is TGTGCCAGCAGTGAACGGGACAACAATGAGCAGTTCTTC.